What follows are 15 T cell receptor beta chains derived from one specimen sequenced in a study of somatic mutations in cytotoxic T cells in rheumatoid arthritis. Data came from immunoSEQ multiplex PCR; TCRdb stores just in-frame clones and leaves some out. Found here are tens of thousands of clones, roughly 80% of them singletons; the top ten hold over 9%. The sequenced material came from CD8+ T cells sorted from blood. Receptors originate from an adult with rheumatoid arthritis.

This clone turned up a few times. This chain joins TRBV7-2 and TRBJ2-7, with a tentative D call TRBD1 (6 bases). The CDR3 consists of 15 residues. V lost 7 bases and J 3 bases, leaving 19 bases between the germline ends. Per germline, CDR1 SGHTA and CDR2 FQGNSA. Here the CDR3 reads CASTYMTGTRYEQYF. The CDR3 bases are TGTGCCAGCACCTATATGACAGGAACCCGCTACGAGCAGTACTTC.

Only one count was recorded for this clone. This sequence joins TRBV7-6 and TRBJ2-3, with D hard to call. V lost 2 bases, J lost 4 bases, and 7 bases lay in between. The CDR3 has 13 residues. CDR1 is SGHVS, CDR2 FNYEAQ, per germline. CDR3 nucleotides: TGTGCCAGCAGCTTATGGAGCGCAGATACGCAGTATTTT. Its protein is CASSLWSADTQYF.

The chain uses TRBV5-5 and TRBJ1-2, with TRBD1 matching over 10 bases. CDR1 is SGHKS and CDR2 is YYEKEE in the germline V gene (reference sequence). Trimming at V came to 3 bases and at J to 2 bases, leaving 4 bases not matched to a gene. This CDR3 comprises 15 residues. The DNA of the CDR3 is TGTGCCAGCAGCTGGCAGGGACAGGGGAACTATGGCTACACCTTC. Translation gives CASSWQGQGNYGYTF. Full variable domain (outside the CDR3, taken from reference TRBV5-5 and TRBJ1-2): DAGVTQSPTHLIKTRGQQVTLRCSPISGHKSVSWYQQVLGQGPQFIFQYYEKEERGRGNFPDRFSARQFPNYSSELNVNALLLGDSALYLCASSWQGQGNYGYTFGSGTRLTVV.

The chain recombines TRBV4-3 with TRBJ1-2; 7 positions agree with TRBD1. V dropped 2 bases and J dropped 2; count of bases not matched to a gene: 5. CDR3 length: 15 amino acids. In germline, CDR1 is LGHNA, CDR2 YSLEER. Here the CDR3 DNA reads TGCGCCAGCAGCCAATGGGAGGGGGCCAACTATGGCTACACCTTC. Protein: CASSQWEGANYGYTF.

The rearrangement links TRBV6-5 to TRBJ2-2; D call uncertain. The CDR3 runs to 15 residues. Germline V gene lookup returns CDR1 MNHEY and CDR2 SVGAGI. V was cut by 2 bases and J by 6 bases, with 13 bases left in between. The CDR3 DNA sequence: TGTGCCAGCAGTTACACCCGTGGTCCCGCCGGGGAGCTGTTTTTT. It codes for CASSYTRGPAGELFF.

This clone was counted between two and nine times. The V and J genes are TRBV9 and TRBJ1-1; D is uncertain. V gave up 3 bases and J gave up 5 bases, with 8 bases separating them. This CDR3 has 12 amino acids. Germline loops: CDR1 SGDLS, CDR2 YYNGEE. Here the CDR3 DNA reads TGTGCCAGCAGCGATTGGGGTACTGAAGCTTTCTTT. Translated: CASSDWGTEAFF.

This clone was counted a single time. The genes are TRBV5-4 and TRBJ2-1, with 11 bases matching TRBD2. V was pared by 6 bases and J by 3 bases, with 5 bases of the junction left unmatched. CDR3 length: 15 amino acids. CDR1 and CDR2 from the germline V gene are SGHNT and YYREEE (reference sequence). The CDR3: CASTSGTSGYNEQFF. CDR3 DNA: TGTGCCAGCACCTCCGGGACTAGCGGCTACAATGAGCAGTTCTTC.

This clone was seen a single time. The chain carries TRBV29-1 and TRBJ1-1; tentatively, D is TRBD1 (6 bases). Germline V gives CDR1 SQVTM, CDR2 ANQGSEA. This CDR3 spans 15 amino acids. Trimming removed 0 bases at V and 13 bases at J, with 24 bases between. The CDR3 reads CSVEDQFLGAYRVFF. CDR3 nucleotide sequence: TGCAGCGTTGAAGATCAGTTCTTGGGGGCCTACCGGGTTTTCTTT.

This chain uses TRBV6-5 with TRBJ2-5; 8 bases align to TRBD2. The CDR3 contains 15 residues. V dropped 6 bases and J dropped 4; count of bases not matched to a gene: 10. Germline V gene sequence: CDR1 MNHEY, CDR2 SVGAGI. CDR3 in DNA: TGTGCCAGCAGGGTGGGCCAGCGGGAGACAGAGACCCAGTACTTC. Translating gives CASRVGQRETETQYF.

V and J are TRBV2 and TRBJ2-4, with unresolved D. Germline V CDR1 and CDR2: SNHLY, FYNNEI. The CDR3 is 15 amino acids. Trimming took 3 bases from V and 0 from J, leaving 9 bases between them. CDR3 sequence: CASSDRNLAKNIQYF. The CDR3 nucleotides are TGTGCCAGCAGTGACAGAAACTTAGCCAAAAACATTCAGTACTTC. The variable domain in full, completed from reference TRBV2 and TRBJ2-4, reads EPEVTQTPSHQVTQMGQEVILRCVPISNHLYFYWYRQILGQKVEFLVSFYNNEISEKSEIFDDQFSVERPDGSNFTLKIRSTKLEDSAMYFCASSDRNLAKNIQYFGAGTRLSVL.

The chain employs TRBV27 and TRBJ1-5, with TRBD1 matching over 9 bases. Germline V gene sequence: CDR1 MNHEY, CDR2 SMNVEV (reference sequence). The CDR3 extends over 16 amino acids. The J segment lost 1 base and the V segment lost 5 bases, leaving 6 bases of the junction unmatched. CDR3 nucleotide sequence: TGTGCCAGCAGTCCCGGGACAGGGATCAGCAATCAGCCCCAGCATTTT. Encoded protein: CASSPGTGISNQPQHF.

This clone has more than one count but fewer than ten. The CDR3: CASSAVGETSGRAETQYF. CDR3 sequence (DNA): TGTGCCAGCAGCGCAGTGGGAGAGACTAGCGGGAGGGCGGAGACCCAGTACTTC. J is TRBJ2-5 and V is TRBV7-8; 14 bases fit TRBD2. Germline-derived CDR1 and CDR2 are SGHVS and FQNEAQ. The CDR3 length is 18 residues. V shed 5 bases and J 5 bases; nucleotides not matched to a gene: 13.

The chain recombines TRBV7-9 with TRBJ2-7, with D maybe TRBD1 (5 bases). Looked up from germline, CDR1 is SEHNR and CDR2 is FQNEAQ (reference sequence). V lost 5 bases, J lost 6 bases, and 17 bases lay in between. The CDR3 is 14 amino acids. CDR3 residues: CASSIPPGMGEQYF. The CDR3, as DNA: TGTGCCAGCAGCATTCCCCCAGGGATGGGCGAGCAGTACTTC. Full variable domain (rest looked up from reference TRBV7-9 and TRBJ2-7): DTGVSQNPRHKITKRGQNVTFRCDPISEHNRLYWYRQTLGQGPEFLTYFQNEAQLEKSRLLSDRFSAERPKGSFSTLEIQRTEQGDSAMYLCASSIPPGMGEQYFGPGTRLTVT.

The V call is TRBV30, the J call TRBJ2-7; D not resolved. CDR3 length: 15 residues. Germline CDR1 GTSNPN, CDR2 SVGIG (reference sequence). V lost 2 bases to trimming and J lost 0 bases, with 14 bases between them. The CDR3 is CAWSPNPRSSYEQYF. CDR3 in DNA: TGTGCCTGGAGTCCAAACCCGCGAAGCTCCTACGAGCAGTACTTC.

CDR3: CASSATRSPQHF. CDR3 in DNA: TGTGCCAGCAGTGCGACCCGATCACCCCAGCATTTT. The rearrangement joins TRBV27 to TRBJ1-5; D unclear. Germline loops: CDR1 MNHEY, CDR2 SMNVEV (reference sequence). V was clipped by 5 bases and J by 10 bases, with 12 bases between them. This CDR3 is built from 12 residues.